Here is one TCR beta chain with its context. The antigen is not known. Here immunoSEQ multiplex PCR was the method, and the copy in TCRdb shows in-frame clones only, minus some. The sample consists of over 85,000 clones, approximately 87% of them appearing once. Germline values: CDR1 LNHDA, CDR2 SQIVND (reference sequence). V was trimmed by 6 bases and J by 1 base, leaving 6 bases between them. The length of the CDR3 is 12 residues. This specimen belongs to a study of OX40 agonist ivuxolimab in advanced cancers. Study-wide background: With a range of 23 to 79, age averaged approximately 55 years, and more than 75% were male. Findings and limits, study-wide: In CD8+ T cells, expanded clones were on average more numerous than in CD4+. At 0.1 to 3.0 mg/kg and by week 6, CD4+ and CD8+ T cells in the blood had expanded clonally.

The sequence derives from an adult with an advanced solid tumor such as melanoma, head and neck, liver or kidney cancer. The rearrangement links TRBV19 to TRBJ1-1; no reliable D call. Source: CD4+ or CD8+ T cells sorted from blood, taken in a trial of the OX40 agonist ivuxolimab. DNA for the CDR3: TGTGCCAGTAGCTTCACGAACACTGAAGCTTTCTTT. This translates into CASSFTNTEAFF.